The next 29 T cell receptor beta chains were all read from a single sample in a study of T cells in women clearing cervical HPV infection. Clones were sequenced by immunoSEQ multiplex PCR, and TCRdb holds only the in-frame ones, with some missing. There are roughly 20,000 clones in the sample, with 3.2% held by the top ten. Sample: blood buffy coat. The receptors were gathered from a woman aged 18 to 75 with a cervical HPV16 infection that either progressed to CIN3+ or cleared (not recorded which).

With regard to this clone: The CDR3 end lies 3 residues beyond the end of the read and is filled in from the germline J gene. The gene calls are TRBV19 and TRBJ2-1, with a weak D call TRBD2 (7 bases). This CDR3 region has 14 residues. V was cut by 7 bases and J by 6 bases, with 16 bases left in between. The germline gives CDR1 LNHDA, CDR2 SQIVND (reference sequence). This CDR3 is CASMSKRGGNEQFF. CDR3 DNA, as far as it was read: TGTGCCAGTATGAGTAAGAGGGGGGGCAATGAG.

Concerning this clone: The read halts 3 residues ahead of the CDR3 end, with the missing end drawn from the germline J gene. The chain employs TRBV30 and TRBJ2-1; 8 bases match TRBD1. Germline V gene lookup returns CDR1 GTSNPN and CDR2 SVGIG (reference sequence). The CDR3 runs to 13 residues. The V segment lost 1 base and the J segment 6 bases; nucleotides outside the gene matches: 2. Incomplete CDR3 DNA: TGTGCCTGGAGTGGCCAGGGGGCCAATGAG. Translating gives CAWSGQGANE. The entire CDR3 protein reads CAWSGQGANEQFF.

To note about this clone: Read coverage stops 3 residues before the CDR3 terminus; the germline J gene supplies the remainder. The chain employs TRBV5-1 and TRBJ2-5; 9 positions agree with TRBD2. The CDR3 loop spans 16 amino acids. V shed 3 bases and J 5 bases; nucleotides not matched to a gene: 11. The germline CDR1 and CDR2 sequences are SGHRS and YFSETQ. The DNA read from the CDR3 is TGCGCCAGCAGCTACTCCTTAGCGGGGGCGCGGGAGACC. Translating gives CASSYSLAGARET. The full CDR3 protein reads CASSYSLAGARETQYF.

On this clone itself: Read data end 3 residues before the CDR3 end; the end is taken from the germline J gene. The chain joins TRBV18 to TRBJ2-5; 12 bases match TRBD2. The germline V gene has CDR1 KGHSH and CDR2 LQKENI. This CDR3 has 16 residues. The J segment lost 1 base and the V segment lost 5 bases, leaving 5 bases of the junction unmatched. CDR3 bases read: TGTGCCAGCTCAGGCGGACTAGCGGGGCTCCAAGAGACC. Residues: CASSGGLAGLQET. The whole CDR3 protein is CASSGGLAGLQETQYF.

A word on this clone: The read terminates 3 residues before the CDR3 end, so the remaining end is supplied by the germline J gene. The V gene is TRBV19, the J gene TRBJ2-2; no reliable D call. With 6 bases removed from V and 5 bases from J, the gap between germline ends came to 13 bases. This CDR3 is 14 amino acids long. Looked up from germline, CDR1 is LNHDA and CDR2 is SQIVND (reference sequence). CDR3 DNA (partial): TGTGCCAGTAGCCCGGTTGTTGAGACCGGGGAG. It is translated as CASSPVVETGE. The whole CDR3 is CASSPVVETGELFF.

With regard to this clone: The read ends 3 residues early relative to the CDR3; the germline J gene fills the gap. The chain recombines TRBV30 with TRBJ1-1; 11 positions agree with TRBD1. Trimming took 5 bases from V and 6 from J; bases not matched to a gene: 2. CDR1 GTSNPN and CDR2 SVGIG come from the germline V gene (reference sequence). The CDR3 loop spans 12 amino acids. The CDR3 DNA, read in part, is TGTGCCTGGGGGACAGGGGGTCCTGAA. Translated: CAWGTGGPE. The entire CDR3 sequence reads CAWGTGGPEAFF.

A word on this clone: Coverage ceases 3 residues before the CDR3 finishes, and the germline J gene fills in the end. The chain is built from TRBV5-6 and TRBJ2-5; TRBD2 matches at 9 bases. CDR1 is SGHDT and CDR2 is YYEEEE in the germline V gene. The CDR3 contains 15 residues. V trimming: 5 bases; J trimming: 5 bases; junction bases outside the gene matches: 10. This CDR3 is CASSIRGAGGETQYF. The CDR3 DNA, read in part, is TGTGCCAGCAGTATCCGCGGAGCGGGGGGCGAGACC. Using reference TRBV5-6 and TRBJ2-5 for the parts outside the CDR3, the full variable domain is DAGVTQSPTHLIKTRGQQVTLRCSPKSGHDTVSWYQQALGQGPQFIFQYYEEEERQRGNFPDRFSGHQFPNYSSELNVNALLLGDSALYLCASSIRGAGGETQYFGPGTRLLVL.

This clone is deemed medium-sized by its frequency. The read comes to an end 3 residues before the CDR3 does, leaving the germline J gene to fill in the end. The rearrangement uses TRBV14 and TRBJ2-5; 7 bases are a match to TRBD2. V lost 1 base, J lost 4 bases, and 6 bases stayed unmatched. CDR1 and CDR2 (germline): SGHDN, FVKESK. The CDR3 is made up of 15 amino acids. The sequenced CDR3 bases are TGTGCCAGCAGCCAAGGGATCCAGCGGGGAGAGACC. Its protein product is CASSQGIQRGET. The entire CDR3 is CASSQGIQRGETQYF.

Of note for this clone: The DNA ends 3 residues before the CDR3 does, and the rest of the CDR3 is filled in from the germline J gene. This rearrangement joins TRBV19 to TRBJ2-5; 9 positions agree with TRBD2. This CDR3 has 16 amino acids. V was pared by 5 bases and J by 4 bases, with 11 bases of the junction left unmatched. Germline CDR1 reads LNHDA; CDR2 reads SQIVND (reference sequence). Here the CDR3 reads CASSPEERGAGETQYF. The sequenced part of the CDR3 DNA is TGTGCCAGTAGTCCCGAGGAGCGGGGGGCAGGAGAGACC.

Comments on this clone: The DNA ends 3 residues before the CDR3 does, and the rest of the CDR3 is filled in from the germline J gene. V is TRBV19 and J is TRBJ2-2, with D perhaps TRBD2 (6 bases). The germline CDR1 and CDR2 sequences are LNHDA and SQIVND (reference sequence). The CDR3 covers 14 residues. Trimming pared 4 bases from V and 3 bases from J, leaving 9 bases between. The CDR3 sequence is CASSRTGDTGELFF. The part of the CDR3 DNA that was read is TGTGCCAGTAGTAGGACGGGGGACACCGGGGAG.

Comments on this clone: The read falls 3 residues short of the CDR3 end, and the missing part is taken from the germline J gene. The chain has TRBV2 and TRBJ1-1; D unclear. The germline V gene encodes CDR1 SNHLY and CDR2 FYNNEI. Trimming stripped 7 bases from V and 0 bases from J, with 3 bases between. The CDR3 length is 11 residues. The chain's CDR3 is CASTLNTEAFF. The sequenced part of the CDR3 DNA is TGTGCCAGCACCTTGAACACTGAA. The full variable domain, with the rest looked up from reference TRBV2 and TRBJ1-1, is EPEVTQTPSHQVTQMGQEVILRCVPISNHLYFYWYRQILGQKVEFLVSFYNNEISEKSEIFDDQFSVERPDGSNFTLKIRSTKLEDSAMYFCASTLNTEAFFGQGTRLTVV.

In the case of this clone: The missing CDR3 end, 3 residues past where the read stops, is filled in from the germline J gene. This chain joins TRBV19 and TRBJ1-2, with 10 bases matching TRBD1. The germline V gene has CDR1 LNHDA and CDR2 SQIVND (reference sequence). The CDR3 totals 16 residues. The CDR3 bases that were read are TGTGCCAGTAGTCCCAGAGGGGGACAGGGGAGAAGGGGC. This encodes CASSPRGGQGRRG. The full CDR3 is CASSPRGGQGRRGYTF.

A word on this clone: The read falls 3 residues short of the CDR3 end, and the missing part is taken from the germline J gene. The chain uses TRBV19 and TRBJ1-3; tentative D call: TRBD1 (6 bases). CDR1 and CDR2 from the germline V gene are LNHDA and SQIVND (reference sequence). Deletions cut 5 bases from V and 1 base from J, with 15 bases between. This CDR3 is 16 amino acids long. This chain's CDR3 is CASSRLRGNSGNTIYF. Incomplete CDR3 DNA: TGTGCCAGTAGTCGATTAAGGGGGAATTCTGGAAACACC.

Turning to this clone: The read falls 3 residues short of the CDR3 end, and the missing part is taken from the germline J gene. V and J are TRBV20-1 and TRBJ2-3, with a tentative D call TRBD2 (6 bases). The CDR3 spans 15 residues. V lost 3 bases and J 8 bases, leaving 21 bases between the germline ends. The V gene's germline CDR1 is DFQATT and CDR2 SNEGSKA (reference sequence). Incomplete CDR3 DNA: TGCAGTGCTAGTGCGGGGCAGGCAGTGGGTGGTACG. Amino acids: CSASAGQAVGGT. The full-length CDR3 reads as CSASAGQAVGGTQYF.

On this clone itself: The CDR3 goes on 3 residues after the read ends, and that part is filled in from the germline J gene. This chain uses TRBV18 with TRBJ1-6; D call uncertain. The CDR3 sequence is 16 residues long. V was shortened by 6 bases and J by 9 bases, with 21 bases between the two germline ends. The germline V gene has CDR1 KGHSH and CDR2 LQKENI. The CDR3 reads CASSQATVPSGSPLHF. Partial CDR3 DNA: TGTGCCAGCTCGCAAGCTACAGTACCTTCTGGTTCACCC.

Regarding this clone: Read coverage stops 3 residues before the CDR3 terminus; the germline J gene supplies the remainder. The gene calls are TRBV7-3 and TRBJ1-2; D call uncertain. Trimming took 2 bases from V and 0 from J, leaving 4 bases between them. The germline gives CDR1 SGHTA, CDR2 FQGTGA. This CDR3 has 13 residues. The CDR3 sequence is CASSLGTNYGYTF. The CDR3 bases that were read are TGTGCCAGCAGCTTAGGCACTAACTATGGC.

The sequenced CDR3 bases are TGCGCCAGCATCAGTCTGTACACCGGGGAG. Protein: CASISLYTGE. The full CDR3 is CASISLYTGELFF. The chain combines TRBV10-2 with TRBJ2-2; D is undetermined. The read gets to within 3 residues of the CDR3 end, and the germline J gene fills in the rest. This CDR3 region has 13 residues. V was clipped by 7 bases and J by 3 bases, with 9 bases between them. Germline CDR1 reads WSHSY; CDR2 reads SAAADI.

To note about this clone: Read sequence stops 3 residues before the CDR3 end, and the germline J gene provides the missing end. The chain combines TRBV18 with TRBJ1-3; 7 bases align to TRBD1. After removal of 6 bases from V and 7 bases from J, the junction contained 12 bases not matched to a gene. This CDR3 is 15 amino acids long. Looked up from germline, CDR1 is KGHSH and CDR2 is LQKENI. The CDR3 reads CASSKPGQTSNTIYF. The covered CDR3 bases are TGTGCCAGCTCGAAACCGGGACAGACTTCTAACACC.

To note about this clone: The read stops 3 residues short of the end of the CDR3; the missing end is completed from the germline J gene. The genes are TRBV20-1 and TRBJ2-1; 8 bases fit TRBD1. The CDR3 spans 15 residues. CDR1 and CDR2 from the germline V gene are DFQATT and SNEGSKA (reference sequence). V trimming: 3 bases; J trimming: 1 base; junction bases outside the gene matches: 5. The CDR3 protein is CSASFTGGSYNEQFF. Incomplete CDR3 DNA: TGCAGTGCTAGTTTTACAGGGGGTTCCTACAATGAG.

On this clone itself: The read terminates 3 residues before the CDR3 end, so the remaining end is supplied by the germline J gene. The genes are TRBV2 and TRBJ1-2; TRBD1 matches at 8 bases. This CDR3 spans 14 amino acids. Germline V gene data show CDR1 as SNHLY and CDR2 as FYNNEI. The CDR3 loop is CASSELGQAGGYTF. CDR3 DNA, as far as it was read: TGTGCCAGCAGTGAACTGGGACAGGCGGGCGGC.

The CDR3 reads CASSLLALAETQYF. The sequenced CDR3 bases are TGTGCCAGCAGTCTACTAGCGCTGGCGGAGACC. The genes are TRBV2 and TRBJ2-5; 7 bases map to TRBD2. The observed sequence ends 3 residues before the CDR3 terminus, with the missing tail filled in from the germline J gene. Per the germline V gene, CDR1 is SNHLY and CDR2 is FYNNEI. The CDR3 covers 14 residues. V shed 5 bases, J shed 5 bases, and the junction held 8 bases outside the gene matches.

Incomplete CDR3 DNA: TGCGCCAGCAGCCCCGCCCGGCGGGGGCGCCGAGATACG. The encoded protein is CASSPARRGRRDT. The full CDR3 is CASSPARRGRRDTQYF. V gene TRBV5-1 combines with J gene TRBJ2-3; tentative D call: TRBD2 (7 bases). Sequencing ends 3 residues short of the CDR3 end; the germline J gene provides the rest. Trimming stripped 4 bases from V and 5 bases from J, with 20 bases between. CDR3 length: 16 residues. Germline CDR1 and CDR2: SGHRS and YFSETQ.

About this clone: From the germline J gene comes the end of the CDR3, since the read stops 3 residues before it. The V call is TRBV2, the J call TRBJ2-1; TRBD1 aligns across 11 bases. CDR3 size: 13 residues. The germline V gene encodes CDR1 SNHLY and CDR2 FYNNEI. V was clipped by 6 bases and J by 9 bases; unmatched bases: 4. The CDR3 DNA, read in part, is TGTGCCAGCAGGGGGACAGGGGGTATTGAG. It specifies CASRGTGGIE. The full CDR3 reads CASRGTGGIEQFF.

For this clone: The missing CDR3 end, 3 residues past where the read stops, is filled in from the germline J gene. The chain carries TRBV2 and TRBJ1-3; a weak D match, TRBD1 (6 bases). The V and J ends lost 7 bases and 0 bases respectively, with 13 bases between them. The CDR3 totals 15 residues. Germline CDR1 and CDR2: SNHLY and FYNNEI. The CDR3: CASKARTASGNTIYF. The CDR3 DNA, read in part, is TGTGCCAGCAAGGCGAGGACAGCCTCTGGAAACACC.

To note about this clone: Sequencing ends 3 residues short of the CDR3 end; the germline J gene provides the rest. J is TRBJ2-1 and V is TRBV2, with 7 bases aligning to TRBD1. The V gene's germline CDR1 is SNHLY and CDR2 FYNNEI. This CDR3 is built from 14 residues. The trim removed 7 bases at V and 9 bases at J, leaving 12 bases unmatched. The covered CDR3 bases are TGTGCCAGCACCACGACAGGGTGGTTGGCTGAG. It encodes CASTTTGWLAE. The whole CDR3 region reads CASTTTGWLAEQFF.

Comments on this clone: The read ends 3 residues shy of where the CDR3 ends; the end is completed using the germline J gene. The gene calls are TRBV19 and TRBJ1-1, with 9 bases that match TRBD1. The V segment lost 7 bases and the J segment 5 bases; nucleotides outside the gene matches: 2. Germline V CDR1 and CDR2: LNHDA, SQIVND (reference sequence). The CDR3 totals 12 residues. The CDR3 protein is CASKGTGTEAFF. CDR3 DNA (partial): TGTGCCAGTAAGGGGACAGGGACTGAA.

Turning to this clone: The read falls 3 residues short of the CDR3 end, and the missing part is taken from the germline J gene. The rearrangement joins TRBV20-1 to TRBJ2-7; 8 nucleotides align to TRBD1. V lost 3 bases to trimming and J lost 4 bases; unmatched junction nucleotides: 11. Germline V CDR1 and CDR2: DFQATT, SNEGSKA (reference sequence). The CDR3 has 15 amino acids. This CDR3 is CSASVRQGYSYEQYF. Partial CDR3 DNA: TGCAGTGCTAGCGTGAGACAGGGGTATTCTTACGAG.

A word on this clone: Read data end 3 residues before the CDR3 end; the end is taken from the germline J gene. The chain links TRBV5-1 to TRBJ1-1; 7 bases line up with TRBD1. The CDR3 is 14 residues long. Germline values: CDR1 SGHRS, CDR2 YFSETQ. Unmatched junction bases numbered 3, after V lost 3 bases and J lost 1 base. CDR3 region: CASSSGQQNTEAFF. CDR3 DNA, as far as it was read: TGCGCCAGCAGCTCGGGACAGCAGAACACTGAA.

A remark on this clone: The read stops 3 residues short of the end of the CDR3; the missing end is completed from the germline J gene. The chain joins TRBV30 to TRBJ1-6, with D possibly being TRBD1 (5 bases). The CDR3 contains 16 residues. CDR1 and CDR2 from the germline V gene are GTSNPN and SVGIG (reference sequence). V dropped 2 bases and J dropped 0 bases, with 11 bases sitting between them. CDR3 protein: CAWSRPGSSYNSPLHF. Partial CDR3 DNA: TGTGCCTGGAGTCGTCCAGGGAGCTCCTATAATTCACCC.